One and the same sample provided the 10 T cell receptor beta chains below, sequenced in a study of PD-1 blockade in classical Hodgkin lymphoma. All the patients suffered relapse after autologous stem cell transplantation, and brentuximab vedotin exposure differed. Sequencing was performed with immunoSEQ multiplex PCR; in TCRdb, only in-frame clones are kept and a portion is missing. This table has 50,000 or so clones, roughly 73% appearing once. The sample consisted of peripheral blood mononuclear cells (PBMCs), taken before the second cycle of nivolumab. The origin of the receptors is a human donor with classical Hodgkin lymphoma.

V gene TRBV6-6 combines with J gene TRBJ2-3, with 9 bases fitting TRBD2. Germline V CDR1 and CDR2: MNHNY, SVGAGI (reference sequence). Losses at the gene ends were 0 bases for V and 2 bases for J; bases not matched to a gene: 3. This CDR3 is 16 amino acids long. The DNA for the CDR3 is TGTGCCAGCAGTTACTCGACTAGCGGACTCACAGATACGCAGTATTTT. It translates to CASSYSTSGLTDTQYF.

This clone was observed a handful of times. The chain carries TRBV19 and TRBJ1-2, with 8 positions matching TRBD1. The CDR3 extends over 15 amino acids. Unmatched junction bases numbered 9, after V lost 6 bases and J lost 3 bases. In germline, CDR1 is LNHDA, CDR2 SQIVND (reference sequence). CDR3 loop: CASSAGTGEYYGYTF. The DNA of the CDR3 is TGTGCCAGTAGCGCTGGGACAGGTGAATACTATGGCTACACCTTC.

This clone was observed a single time. The CDR3 DNA is TGTGCCAGTACCAGAAGGGGGGGCTACGAGCAGTACTTC. Translated, it gives CASTRRGGYEQYF. The rearrangement links TRBV19 to TRBJ2-7; maybe TRBD2 (7 bases). Germline assignment: CDR1 LNHDA and CDR2 SQIVND (reference sequence). Between the trimmed V and J ends, which lost 7 bases and 3 bases, there was a span of 13 bases. The CDR3 is 13 amino acids. The complete variable domain, with remaining parts taken from reference TRBV19 and TRBJ2-7, reads DGGITQSPKYLFRKEGQNVTLSCEQNLNHDAMYWYRQDPGQGLRLIYYSQIVNDFQKGDIAEGYSVSREKKESFPLTVTSAQKNPTAFYLCASTRRGGYEQYFGPGTRLTVT.

This chain uses TRBV28 with TRBJ2-5, with TRBD1 matching over 8 bases. The CDR3 spans 14 residues. CDR1 and CDR2 (germline): MDHEN, SYDVKM. Trimming at V came to 6 bases and at J to 5 bases, leaving 8 bases not matched to a gene. In nucleotides, the CDR3 is TGTGCCAGCAGCTGGGGGACAGGAGGGGAGACCCAGTACTTC. Amino acid sequence: CASSWGTGGETQYF.

Only a few counts were recorded for this clone. J is TRBJ2-7 and V is TRBV30, with a tentative D call TRBD1 (5 bases). Germline V gene sequence: CDR1 GTSNPN, CDR2 SVGIG (reference sequence). V shed 2 bases and J shed 2 bases, with 7 bases lying between them. The CDR3 extends over 12 amino acids. CDR3 sequence (DNA): TGTGCCTGGAGTTTAGGGGCCTACGAGCAGTACTTC. Encoded protein: CAWSLGAYEQYF. The full variable domain, rest sourced from reference TRBV30 and TRBJ2-7, is SQTIHQWPATLVQPVGSPLSLECTVEGTSNPNLYWYRQAAGRGLQLLFYSVGIGQISSEVPQNLSASRPQDRQFILSSKKLLLSDSGFYLCAWSLGAYEQYFGPGTRLTVT.

The chain couples TRBV19 to TRBJ2-2; 7 nucleotides agree with TRBD1. CDR3 length: 14 residues. V lost 8 bases and J lost 7; bases outside the gene matches: 10. CDR1 and CDR2 (germline): LNHDA, SQIVND (reference sequence). CDR3 sequence (DNA): TGTGCCAGTGTGCGACAGGGCCCCGGCGGGGAGCTGTTTTTT. As protein: CASVRQGPGGELFF.

This chain joins TRBV4-1 and TRBJ2-3; weak D call: TRBD2 (6 bases). Trimming left V 4 bases short and J 0 bases short, with 23 bases between. Per the germline V gene, CDR1 is MGHRA and CDR2 is YSYEKL. The CDR3 totals 19 residues. CDR3 nucleotides: TGCGCCAGCAGCCCACCACTAGCTTGGCCAGAGAGAAGCACAGATACGCAGTATTTT. As protein: CASSPPLAWPERSTDTQYF.

This chain uses TRBV19 with TRBJ1-1, with D possibly TRBD1 on 5 matching bases. The V end lost 4 bases, the J end lost 2 bases, and 11 bases lay between the germline ends. In germline, CDR1 is LNHDA, CDR2 SQIVND (reference sequence). CDR3 length equals 14 residues. The CDR3 spells CASSTGTANTEAFF. CDR3 nucleotides: TGTGCCAGTAGTACAGGGACGGCCAACACTGAAGCTTTCTTT.

On this clone: Other DNA sequences of this sample code for an identical CDR3. Written as DNA, the CDR3 is TGTGCCAGTAGTAACCGGGGAAACACTGAAGCTTTCTTT. Translation gives CASSNRGNTEAFF. The chain is built from TRBV19 and TRBJ1-1, with D unresolved. The V end was cut by 4 bases, the J end by 2 bases, with 8 bases between. The V gene's germline CDR1 is LNHDA and CDR2 SQIVND (reference sequence). The CDR3 runs 13 residues.

The chain joins TRBV28 to TRBJ1-2, with 9 positions matching TRBD1. With V trimmed by 5 bases and J by 2 bases, 6 bases remained unmatched. The CDR3 is 15 residues long. The germline V gene has CDR1 MDHEN and CDR2 SYDVKM. CDR3 sequence (DNA): TGTGCCAGCAGTCCCGGGACAGGGAGGAACTATGGCTACACCTTC. It is translated as CASSPGTGRNYGYTF.